This T cell receptor beta chain is drawn from a study of blood T cell repertoires in COVID-19. Study-wide context: Acute and convalescent COVID-19 samples came from the United States, Italy and Spain.

The authors' processing: Estimation of nucleated cell counts was performed using reference gene primer amplification. TCRdb keeps only in-frame clones here, not all; method: immunoSEQ multiplex PCR. Clonal size and the V and J genes are those of that table, whereas D and trimming came from the DNA. The sample records 250,000 to 300,000 clones, roughly four fifths being singletons. Participants' reported clinical history set cohort assignment. Germline lookup yields CDR1 LNHDA and CDR2 SQIVND (reference sequence). With V trimmed by 7 bases and J by 2 bases, 6 bases remained unmatched. CDR3 length equals 15 residues.

The sequence was obtained from a man aged 45-60 years who had recovered from COVID-19. Sequencing was carried out using PBMCs or T cells enriched from blood (not recorded which). The chain uses TRBV19 and TRBJ1-1, with TRBD1 identical over 11 bases. The CDR3 coding sequence is TGTGCCAGTACCCGGACAGGGGGCTTTAACACTGAAGCTTTCTTT. Its protein is CASTRTGGFNTEAFF.